This T cell receptor (beta chain) emerged from a study of OX40 agonist ivuxolimab in advanced cancers. V gave up 5 bases and J gave up 5 bases; unmatched junction bases: 9. The CDR3 sequence is 14 residues long. Germline CDR1 reads MNHEY; CDR2 reads SMNVEV (reference sequence). This clone was seen once. Some clones are missing from TCRdb's copy, which holds only in-frame ones; the method was immunoSEQ multiplex PCR. This table holds 74,000 or so clones, around 93% found once. Here the sequenced sample was CD4+ or CD8+ T cells sorted from blood, taken in a trial of the OX40 agonist ivuxolimab. The rearrangement uses TRBV27 and TRBJ2-7; 7 bases align to TRBD1. The clonotype originates from an adult with an advanced solid tumor such as melanoma, head and neck, liver or kidney cancer. The chain's CDR3 is CASSLGQVTNEQYF. The CDR3 DNA follows: TGTGCCAGCAGTCTAGGACAGGTGACTAACGAGCAGTACTTC.